The 5 T cell receptor beta chains in this list originate from one sample, sequenced in a study of T-cell reconstitution after alpha-beta-depleted transplantation in children. Whole-study findings and limits: T-cell numbers and diversity one year post-transplant derived largely from freshly generated T cells.

Their antigens are not known. A TCRbeta library incorporating unique molecular identifiers was prepared. TCRdb redid the calling of the PCR reads with MiXCR, one entry per CDR3 protein. Altogether around 300,000 distinct CDR3 sequences are present, roughly 8.2% being singletons, with the ten largest covering 9.1%. The source material was peripheral blood, sampled 360 days after TCRalphabeta/CD19-depleted stem cell transplant. These receptors came from a female patient aged 2-9 years who had a stem cell transplant for Fanconi anemia, so the T cells may come from the graft donor.

This clonotype was seen repeatedly, ten times or more. The chain carries TRBV7-2 and TRBJ1-1; D call uncertain. This CDR3 has 12 amino acids. In germline, CDR1 is SGHTA, CDR2 FQGNSA. Trimming removed 2 bases at V and 10 bases at J, with 11 bases between. This chain's CDR3 is CASSLRPNSAFF. CDR3 coding DNA: TGTGCCAGCAGCTTACGCCCGAACTCAGCTTTCTTT.

This clonotype was counted many times. This chain links TRBV18 with TRBJ1-6; D unresolved. Trimming pared 2 bases from V and 9 bases from J, leaving 11 bases between. From germline, CDR1 is KGHSH and CDR2 LQKENI. The CDR3 spans 14 residues. The CDR3 DNA reads as TGTGCCAGCTCACCAGCGGACTCTCCTTCACCCCTCCACTTT. Protein sequence: CASSPADSPSPLHF.

The chain carries TRBV20-1 and TRBJ2-2, with D possibly matching TRBD2 (7 bases). Germline V lookup: CDR1 DFQATT, CDR2 SNEGSKA (reference sequence). This CDR3 has 14 amino acids. V lost 1 base and J lost 5, with 11 bases in between. The CDR3 protein is CSARVGRGTGELFF. The DNA for the CDR3 is TGCAGTGCTAGAGTGGGGAGGGGGACCGGGGAGCTGTTTTTT.

This clonotype appeared a few times. The V gene is TRBV10-3, the J gene TRBJ2-7, with D possibly matching TRBD1 (6 bases). Germline assignment: CDR1 ENHRY and CDR2 SYGVKD. The CDR3 length is 14 residues. Deletions cut 10 bases from V and 0 bases from J, with 16 bases between. The CDR3 bases are TGTGCCACCAGGGGACAACGGAGCTCCTACGAGCAGTACTTC. It codes for CATRGQRSSYEQYF.

This clonotype was counted only a few times. The rearrangement joins TRBV7-2 to TRBJ1-5; 7 nucleotides agree with TRBD1. The CDR3 consists of 15 residues. Germline CDR1 SGHTA, CDR2 FQGNSA. Trimming at V came to 5 bases and at J to 3 bases, leaving 7 bases not matched to a gene. The CDR3, as DNA: TGTGCCAGCAGCCTACCGGGACAGCCCAATCAGCCCCAGCATTTT. Translating gives CASSLPGQPNQPQHF.